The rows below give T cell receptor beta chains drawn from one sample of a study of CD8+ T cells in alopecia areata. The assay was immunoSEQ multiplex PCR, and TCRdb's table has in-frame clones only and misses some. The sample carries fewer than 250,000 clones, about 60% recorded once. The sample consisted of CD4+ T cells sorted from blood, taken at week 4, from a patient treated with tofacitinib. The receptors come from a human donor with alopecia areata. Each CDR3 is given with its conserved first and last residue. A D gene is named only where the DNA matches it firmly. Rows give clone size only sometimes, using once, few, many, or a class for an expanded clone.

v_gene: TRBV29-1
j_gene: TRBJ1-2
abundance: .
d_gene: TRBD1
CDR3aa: CSALQGTVNGYTF
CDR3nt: TGCAGCGCGTTACAGGGGACAGTGAATGGCTACACCTTC

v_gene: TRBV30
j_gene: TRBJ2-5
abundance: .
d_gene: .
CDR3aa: CAWTSVQGLIQETQYF
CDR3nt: TGTGCCTGGACATCCGTACAGGGACTTATACAAGAGACCCAGTACTTC

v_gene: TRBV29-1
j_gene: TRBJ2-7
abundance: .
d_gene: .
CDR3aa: CSVDEAEVDYEQYF
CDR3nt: TGCAGCGTTGATGAGGCCGAAGTCGACTACGAGCAGTACTTC

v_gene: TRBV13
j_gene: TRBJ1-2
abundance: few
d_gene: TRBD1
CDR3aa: CASSPPPTGGHGYTF
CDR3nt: TGTGCCAGCAGCCCCCCTCCGACAGGGGGTCATGGCTACACCTTC

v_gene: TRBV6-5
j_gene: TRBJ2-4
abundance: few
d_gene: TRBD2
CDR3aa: CASSYSGLAENIQYF
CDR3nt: TGTGCCAGCAGTTACTCCGGACTAGCGGAAAACATTCAGTACTTC

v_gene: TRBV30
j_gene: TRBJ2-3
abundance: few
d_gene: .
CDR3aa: CAWSPLDITSTDTQYF
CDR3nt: TGTGCCTGGAGTCCCCTCGACATTACAAGCACAGATACGCAGTATTTT

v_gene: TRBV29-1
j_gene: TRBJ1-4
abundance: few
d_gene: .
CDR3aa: CSGGHSGEKLFF
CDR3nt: TGCAGCGGGGGACACTCGGGTGAAAAACTGTTTTTT

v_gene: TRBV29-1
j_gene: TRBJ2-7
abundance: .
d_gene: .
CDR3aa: CSARGDSYEQYF
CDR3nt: TGCAGCGCCCGGGGGGACAGCTACGAGCAGTACTTC

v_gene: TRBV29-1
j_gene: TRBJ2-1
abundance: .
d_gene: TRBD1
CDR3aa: CSAGRETGDLSYNEQFF
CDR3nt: TGCAGCGCCGGACGGGAGACAGGGGATCTCTCCTACAATGAGCAGTTCTTC

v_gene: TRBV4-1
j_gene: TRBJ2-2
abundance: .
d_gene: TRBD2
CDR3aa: CASSQAGLVNTGELFF
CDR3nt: TGCGCCAGCAGCCAGGCGGGACTAGTAAACACCGGGGAGCTGTTTTTT

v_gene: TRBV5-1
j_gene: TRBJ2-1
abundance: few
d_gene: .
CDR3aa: CASSPLPAAFRDEQFF
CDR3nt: TGCGCCAGCAGTCCCCTTCCAGCGGCGTTTAGGGATGAGCAGTTCTTC

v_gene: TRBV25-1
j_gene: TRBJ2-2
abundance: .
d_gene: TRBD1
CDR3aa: CASRGQGNTGELFF
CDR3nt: TGTGCCAGCAGGGGACAGGGTAACACCGGGGAGCTGTTTTTT

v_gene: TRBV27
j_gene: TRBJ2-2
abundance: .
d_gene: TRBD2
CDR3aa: CASSFSSLAGAVGELFF
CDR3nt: TGTGCCAGCAGTTTTAGTTCCCTAGCGGGAGCGGTCGGGGAGCTGTTTTTT

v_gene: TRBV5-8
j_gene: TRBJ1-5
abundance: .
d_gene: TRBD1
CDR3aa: CASSKDRGNQPQHF
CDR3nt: TGTGCCAGCAGCAAGGACAGGGGCAATCAGCCCCAGCATTTT

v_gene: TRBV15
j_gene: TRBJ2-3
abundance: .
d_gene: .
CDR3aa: CATSRALMDTQYF
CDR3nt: TGTGCCACCAGCAGAGCGCTAATGGATACGCAGTATTTT

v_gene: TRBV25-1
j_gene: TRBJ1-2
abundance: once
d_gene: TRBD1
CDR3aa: CATRDRGGEGYGYTF
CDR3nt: TGTGCCACCCGAGACAGGGGAGGAGAGGGGTATGGCTACACCTTC

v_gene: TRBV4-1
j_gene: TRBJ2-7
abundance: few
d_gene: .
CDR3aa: CASSHTSGTSSYEQYF
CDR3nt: TGCGCCAGCAGCCACACCTCCGGGACTTCCTCCTACGAGCAGTACTTC

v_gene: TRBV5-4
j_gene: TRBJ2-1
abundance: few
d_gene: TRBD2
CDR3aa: CASSLGLAAHNEQFF
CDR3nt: TGTGCCAGCAGCCTGGGACTAGCGGCACACAATGAGCAGTTCTTC

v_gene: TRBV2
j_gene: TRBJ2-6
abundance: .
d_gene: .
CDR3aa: CASRGDGANVLTF
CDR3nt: TGTGCCAGCAGGGGGGACGGGGCCAACGTCCTGACTTTC

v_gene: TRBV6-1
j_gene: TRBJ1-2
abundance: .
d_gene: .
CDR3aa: CASSEEGISYGYTF
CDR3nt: TGTGCCAGCAGTGAGGAGGGGATTAGCTATGGCTACACCTTC

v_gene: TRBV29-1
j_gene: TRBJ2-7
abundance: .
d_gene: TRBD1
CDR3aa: CSVAIGTGAREQYF
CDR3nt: TGCAGCGTAGCCATCGGGACAGGGGCCCGCGAGCAGTACTTC

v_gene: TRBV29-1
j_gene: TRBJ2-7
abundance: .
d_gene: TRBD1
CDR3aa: CSAGQGNYEQYF
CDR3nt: TGCAGCGCAGGACAGGGGAACTACGAGCAGTACTTC

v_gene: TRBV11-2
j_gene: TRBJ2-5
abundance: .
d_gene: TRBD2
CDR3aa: CASSPLAGGVETQYF
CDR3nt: TGTGCCAGCAGCCCCCTTGCGGGAGGAGTAGAGACCCAGTACTTC

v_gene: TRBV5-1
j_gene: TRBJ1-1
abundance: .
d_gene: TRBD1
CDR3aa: CASSFTGGSSFVTEAFF
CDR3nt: TGCGCCAGCAGTTTTACAGGGGGCTCGAGTTTTGTCACTGAAGCTTTCTTT

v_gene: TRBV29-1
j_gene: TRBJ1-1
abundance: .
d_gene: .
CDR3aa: CSVATMDGNTEAFF
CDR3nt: TGCAGCGTTGCCACTATGGACGGGAACACTGAAGCTTTCTTT

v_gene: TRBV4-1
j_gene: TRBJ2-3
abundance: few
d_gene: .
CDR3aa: CASSQKGLDTQYF
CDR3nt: TGCGCCAGCAGCCAGAAGGGGCTAGATACGCAGTATTTT

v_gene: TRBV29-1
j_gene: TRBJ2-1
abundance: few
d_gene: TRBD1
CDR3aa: CSVTGTGPYNEQFF
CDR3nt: TGCAGCGTTACCGGGACAGGGCCTTACAATGAGCAGTTCTTC